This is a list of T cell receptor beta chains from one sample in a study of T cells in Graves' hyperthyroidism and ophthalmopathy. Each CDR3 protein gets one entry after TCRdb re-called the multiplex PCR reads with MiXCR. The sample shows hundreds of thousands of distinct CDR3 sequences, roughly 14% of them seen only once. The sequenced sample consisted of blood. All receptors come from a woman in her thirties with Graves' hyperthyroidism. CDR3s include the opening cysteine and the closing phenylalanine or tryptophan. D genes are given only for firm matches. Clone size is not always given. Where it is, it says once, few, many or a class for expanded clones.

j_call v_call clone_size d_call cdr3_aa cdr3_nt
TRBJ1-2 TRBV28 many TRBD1 CALLHRTGFDYGYTF TGTGCCCTACTCCATCGGACAGGGTTTGACTATGGCTACACCTTC
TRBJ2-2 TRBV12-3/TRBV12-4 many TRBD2 CASSFSGSRAGDEGAGELFF TGTGCCAGCAGTTTCTCAGGGTCGCGCGCGGGAGATGAAGGGGCCGGGGAGCTGTTTTTT
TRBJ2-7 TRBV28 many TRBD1 CASNTLDRESVGQYF TGTGCCAGCAACACCCTCGACAGGGAAAGTGTGGGGCAGTACTTC
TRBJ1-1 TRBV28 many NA CASKGSRTEAFF TGTGCCAGCAAAGGGTCTCGGACTGAAGCTTTCTTT
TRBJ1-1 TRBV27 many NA CASRIQMNTEAFF TGTGCCAGCAGGATTCAGATGAACACTGAAGCTTTCTTT
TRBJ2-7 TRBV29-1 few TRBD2 CSTSSSGYEQYF TGCAGCACCTCTTCTAGCGGATACGAGCAGTACTTC
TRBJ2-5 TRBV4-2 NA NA CASSHDAEGAETQYF TGTGCCAGCAGCCACGATGCGGAGGGGGCAGAGACCCAGTACTTC
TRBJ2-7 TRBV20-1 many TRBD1 CSALTGESYEQYF TGCAGTGCTCTTACAGGGGAGTCCTACGAGCAGTACTTC
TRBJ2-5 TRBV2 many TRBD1 CASMDRVQETQYF TGTGCCAGCATGGACAGGGTCCAAGAGACCCAGTACTTC
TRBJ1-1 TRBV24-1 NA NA CATISKGFTEAFF TGTGCCACCATATCAAAGGGGTTCACTGAAGCTTTCTTT
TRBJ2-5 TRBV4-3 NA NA CASSQVTGGETQYF TGCGCCAGCAGCCAAGTTACGGGTGGGGAGACCCAGTACTTC
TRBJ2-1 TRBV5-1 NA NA CASLQAGASYNEQFF TGCGCCAGCCTCCAGGCGGGCGCCTCCTACAATGAGCAGTTCTTC
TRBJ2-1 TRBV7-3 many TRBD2 CASSSLSSGTFDEQFF TGTGCCAGCAGCAGCCTCTCTAGCGGGACCTTCGATGAGCAGTTCTTC
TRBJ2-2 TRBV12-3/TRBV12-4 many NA CASCPLKSYTGELFF TGTGCCAGCTGCCCCCTCAAAAGCTACACCGGGGAGCTGTTTTTT
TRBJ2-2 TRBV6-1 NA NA CASSLLNTGELFF TGTGCCAGCAGCCTACTGAACACCGGGGAGCTGTTTTTT
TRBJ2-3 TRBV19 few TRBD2 CASSIRAGGADTQYF TGTGCCAGTAGTATACGGGCGGGAGGGGCAGATACGCAGTATTTT